The 28 T cell receptor beta chains in this list originate from one sample, sequenced in a study of blood T cell repertoires in COVID-19. Some clones are missing from TCRdb's copy, which holds only in-frame ones; the method was immunoSEQ multiplex PCR. Of approximately 250,000 clones in the sample, 75% to 90% were seen once. The sample consisted of peripheral blood. The receptors were gathered from a woman in her seventies with COVID-19, enrolled during active disease.

The chain links TRBV7-8 to TRBJ2-7; 7 nucleotides align to TRBD1. From germline, CDR1 is SGHVS and CDR2 FQNEAQ. The CDR3 has 16 residues. Losses at the gene ends were 1 base for V and 2 bases for J; bases not matched to a gene: 8. The CDR3 here is CASSLEQAGGPYEQYF. The CDR3 DNA sequence: TGTGCCAGCAGCTTAGAACAGGCAGGGGGTCCCTACGAGCAGTACTTC.

The V and J genes are TRBV19 and TRBJ1-1; D ambiguous. Germline values: CDR1 LNHDA, CDR2 SQIVND (reference sequence). The CDR3 has 13 amino acids. V lost 3 bases to trimming and J lost 1 base, with 6 bases between them. CDR3 loop: CASSMYGNTEAFF. The DNA for the CDR3 is TGTGCCAGTAGTATGTACGGGAACACTGAAGCTTTCTTT.

This sequence joins TRBV7-2 and TRBJ2-7; TRBD1 aligns across 9 bases. This CDR3 contains 16 residues. Trimming took 5 bases from V and 4 from J; bases not matched to a gene: 12. Germline V gene lookup returns CDR1 SGHTA and CDR2 FQGNSA. The CDR3 is CASSPSGTGIIYEQYF. The CDR3 nucleotides are TGTGCCAGCAGCCCCTCCGGGACAGGGATAATTTACGAGCAGTACTTC.

The rearrangement links TRBV6-5 to TRBJ2-6; D is ambiguous. V gave up 5 bases and J gave up 2 bases, with 7 bases separating them. The germline V gene encodes CDR1 MNHEY and CDR2 SVGAGI. This CDR3 is 14 amino acids long. The CDR3 region is CASSPSPGANVLTF. The CDR3, as DNA: TGTGCCAGCAGTCCCTCCCCTGGGGCCAACGTCCTGACTTTC.

This chain joins TRBV6-6 and TRBJ1-1, with D perhaps matching TRBD1 (5 bases). The CDR3 covers 12 residues. Germline-derived CDR1 and CDR2 are MNHNY and SVGAGI (reference sequence). V lost 4 bases to trimming and J lost 8 bases, with 11 bases between them. CDR3 bases: TGTGCCAGCAGTTCTACAGGTTTCGAAGCTTTCTTT. Its translation is CASSSTGFEAFF.

The chain employs TRBV6-6 and TRBJ2-1; TRBD2 agrees at 7 bases. CDR3 size: 16 residues. V was pared by 6 bases and J by 0 bases, with 8 bases of the junction left unmatched. Per the germline V gene, CDR1 is MNHNY and CDR2 is SVGAGI (reference sequence). The CDR3: CASSVTGGSSYNEQFF. In DNA form, the CDR3 reads TGTGCCAGCAGCGTTACGGGCGGGAGCTCCTACAATGAGCAGTTCTTC.

The chain couples TRBV18 to TRBJ2-5, with TRBD2 matching 7 bases. The CDR3 totals 16 residues. J was trimmed by 5 bases and V by 2 bases; bases with no gene match: 11. The germline V gene encodes CDR1 KGHSH and CDR2 LQKENI. Here the CDR3 reads CASSPKNAAGEETQYF. The CDR3 DNA reads as TGTGCCAGCTCACCAAAAAATGCGGCGGGAGAGGAGACCCAGTACTTC.

V is TRBV5-1 and J is TRBJ1-6; 9 nucleotides match TRBD1. CDR1 SGHRS and CDR2 YFSETQ come from the germline V gene. The V and J ends lost 5 bases and 9 bases, in that order; junction bases with no gene match: 6. The CDR3 contains 14 residues. CDR3 in DNA: TGCGCCAGCAGGGTGGGACAGGGCGGTTCACCCCTCCACTTT. Translation gives CASRVGQGGSPLHF.

J is TRBJ2-7 and V is TRBV3-1 (or the pseudogene TRBV3-2); maybe TRBD1 (6 bases). Trimming cost V 4 bases and J 3 bases, with 7 bases left between them. Germline V gives CDR1 LGHDT, CDR2 YNNKEL (reference sequence). The CDR3 runs 12 residues. The CDR3 region is CASSPQGYEQYF. DNA of the CDR3: TGTGCCAGCAGCCCACAGGGCTACGAGCAGTACTTC.

The chain couples TRBV7-3 to TRBJ2-3, with 8 bases lining up with TRBD1. Losses at the gene ends were 5 bases for V and 14 bases for J; bases not matched to a gene: 15. The CDR3 contains 14 residues. The V gene's germline CDR1 is SGHTA and CDR2 FQGTGA. The CDR3 nucleotides are TGTGCCAGCAGCCGGACAGGGACCTTCCAGCGCGTGTATTTT. This gives the protein CASSRTGTFQRVYF.

CDR3 coding DNA: TGTGCCTGGAGAATATCCTACAATGAGCAGTTCTTC. This codes for CAWRISYNEQFF. The chain links TRBV30 to TRBJ2-1; D is undetermined. The CDR3 extends over 12 amino acids. The germline gives CDR1 GTSNPN, CDR2 SVGIG (reference sequence). V lost 3 bases and J lost 1, with 4 bases in between.

The chain is built from TRBV2 and TRBJ1-5; 10 bases fit TRBD1. Trimming removed 5 bases from V and 4 bases from J; junction bases left unmatched: 5. Germline CDR1 and CDR2: SNHLY and FYNNEI. This CDR3 is 15 amino acids long. The DNA for the CDR3 is TGTGCCAGCAGTCGGACAGGGGGAGGGAATCAGCCCCAGCATTTT. It translates to CASSRTGGGNQPQHF.

J is TRBJ2-7 and V is TRBV6-2 or TRBV6-3; 8 positions agree with TRBD1. The length of the CDR3 is 14 residues. Germline values: CDR1 MNHEY, CDR2 SVGEGT. The ends lost 0 bases at V and 2 bases at J; junction bases unmatched: 0. The CDR3 DNA sequence: TGTGCCAGCAGTTACTCGGACAGGGCCTACGAGCAGTACTTC. Its translation: CASSYSDRAYEQYF.

The chain recombines TRBV21-1 with TRBJ2-7; TRBD2, the table's D call, lacks a check against the DNA. TRBV21-1 is a documented pseudogene. The CDR3 is 13 amino acids. The CDR3, as DNA: TGTGCCAGCAGCGCACGAATCGGGGGCGAGCAGTACTTC. Protein: CASSARIGGEQYF.

The chain links TRBV7-9 to TRBJ1-6; D gene unclear. The ends were cut back, 4 bases at V and 7 bases at J, with 5 bases in the middle. Germline values: CDR1 SEHNR, CDR2 FQNEAQ (reference sequence). The CDR3 is 12 amino acids. The CDR3 nucleotides are TGTGCCAGCAGCTCTGAGAATTCACCCCTCCACTTT. Amino acids: CASSSENSPLHF.

The chain employs TRBV28 and TRBJ2-7; 7 bases line up with TRBD2. The germline CDR1 and CDR2 sequences are MDHEN and SYDVKM. There are 12 residues in the CDR3. Written as DNA, the CDR3 is TGTGCTTCGGGGGGTTATTCCTACGAGCAGTACTTC. This codes for CASGGYSYEQYF.

This chain uses TRBV2 with TRBJ2-5; perhaps TRBD2 as D (5 bases). CDR1 and CDR2 (germline): SNHLY, FYNNEI. CDR3 length: 12 residues. V lost 8 bases and J 2 bases, leaving 9 bases between the germline ends. The CDR3: CASREQQETQYF. CDR3 bases: TGTGCCAGCCGGGAACAGCAAGAGACCCAGTACTTC. The whole variable domain, remainder taken from reference TRBV2 and TRBJ2-5, is EPEVTQTPSHQVTQMGQEVILRCVPISNHLYFYWYRQILGQKVEFLVSFYNNEISEKSEIFDDQFSVERPDGSNFTLKIRSTKLEDSAMYFCASREQQETQYFGPGTRLLVL.

The CDR3 region has the DNA TGTGCCAGCAGCTTGTTGACTAGCGGTTCCAATGAGCAGTTCTTC. This translates into CASSLLTSGSNEQFF. The V gene is TRBV5-4, the J gene TRBJ2-1, with 9 bases lining up with TRBD2. Germline CDR1 is SGHNT and CDR2 is YYREEE (reference sequence). V lost 1 base and J lost 6; bases outside the gene matches: 5. The CDR3 has 15 residues.

This sequence joins TRBV28 and TRBJ2-7; TRBD1 aligns across 8 bases. V was pared by 7 bases and J by 0 bases, with 5 bases of the junction left unmatched. CDR3 length: 14 amino acids. CDR1 and CDR2 (germline): MDHEN, SYDVKM. CDR3 sequence reads: CASKGTGASYEQYF. DNA of the CDR3: TGTGCCAGCAAGGGGACAGGTGCCTCCTACGAGCAGTACTTC.

The gene calls are TRBV30 and TRBJ1-2; D may be TRBD1 (5 bases). Germline CDR1 GTSNPN, CDR2 SVGIG (reference sequence). Trimming removed 0 bases from V and 0 bases from J, with 11 bases in between. The CDR3 sequence is 15 residues long. CDR3 sequence (DNA): TGTGCCTGGAGTGTATGGGGGGTTACTAACTATGGCTACACCTTC. This codes for CAWSVWGVTNYGYTF. The whole variable domain, filled in from reference TRBV30 and TRBJ1-2, reads SQTIHQWPATLVQPVGSPLSLECTVEGTSNPNLYWYRQAAGRGLQLLFYSVGIGQISSEVPQNLSASRPQDRQFILSSKKLLLSDSGFYLCAWSVWGVTNYGYTFGSGTRLTVV.

V is TRBV12-5 and J is TRBJ1-4, with TRBD1 identical over 8 bases. The germline CDR1 and CDR2 sequences are LGHNT and FRNRAP. Unmatched junction bases numbered 19, after V lost 1 base and J lost 12 bases. The CDR3 consists of 18 residues. As DNA, the CDR3 is TGTGCTAGTGGTTTGGGCGAGCCCGGACAGGGTGGGATCTCCCAACTGTTTTTT. Its protein product is CASGLGEPGQGGISQLFF.

This chain uses TRBV28 with TRBJ2-7; possible D gene TRBD2, 5 bases. The CDR3 runs to 13 residues. Deletions cut 4 bases from V and 3 bases from J, with 10 bases between. CDR1 is MDHEN and CDR2 is SYDVKM in the germline V gene. Here the CDR3 DNA reads TGTGCCAGCAGTTCTCGCGGACTCTACGAGCAGTACTTC. This sequence encodes CASSSRGLYEQYF.

The rearrangement uses TRBV24-1 and TRBJ2-7, with D tentatively TRBD1 (7 bases). The CDR3 runs to 14 residues. V lost 7 bases and J lost 4, with 16 bases in between. Germline V lookup: CDR1 KGHDR, CDR2 SFDVKD. For the CDR3, the DNA is TGTGCCACCAGCGGGGGACAGAATCTTTACGAGCAGTACTTC. As protein: CATSGGQNLYEQYF.

Here the CDR3 reads CASSIMRERVDTQYF. The DNA of the CDR3 is TGTGCCAGTAGTATTATGCGGGAGCGTGTAGATACGCAGTATTTT. This sequence joins TRBV19 and TRBJ2-3; 7 nucleotides align to TRBD2. With 3 bases clipped from V and 5 bases from J, the junction kept 8 bases outside the gene matches. This CDR3 is 15 amino acids long. The germline CDR1 and CDR2 sequences are LNHDA and SQIVND (reference sequence).

This clone was detected once. The V call is TRBV4-2, the J call TRBJ1-2; D gene uncertain. CDR3 size: 15 residues. CDR1 LGHNA and CDR2 YNFKEQ come from the germline V gene. With 0 bases removed from V and 1 base from J, the gap between germline ends came to 9 bases. CDR3: CASSQEAGNNYGYTF. CDR3 nucleotides: TGTGCCAGCAGCCAAGAGGCGGGGAATAACTATGGCTACACCTTC.

This clone was recorded a few times. The chain couples TRBV28 to TRBJ1-1; 8 bases line up with TRBD1. The CDR3 has 11 amino acids. Germline CDR1 MDHEN, CDR2 SYDVKM. V lost 6 bases to trimming and J lost 14 bases; unmatched junction nucleotides: 8. The CDR3 nucleotides are TGTGCCAGCAGACTTCGACAGGGGATCTTCTTT. It translates to CASRLRQGIFF.

The chain couples TRBV3-1 (or the pseudogene TRBV3-2) to TRBJ2-1; no firm D call. V lost 4 bases to trimming and J lost 6 bases, with 13 bases between them. Germline CDR1 and CDR2: LGHDT and YNNKEL (reference sequence). The length of the CDR3 is 14 residues. The CDR3 bases are TGTGCCAGCAGCCCCGTTCGGGTCGGCAATGAGCAGTTCTTC. Amino acid sequence: CASSPVRVGNEQFF.

The J gene is TRBJ2-7, the V gene TRBV10-3; TRBD2 aligns across 7 bases. Germline CDR1 ENHRY, CDR2 SYGVKD. V dropped 3 bases and J dropped 3; count of bases not matched to a gene: 5. This CDR3 spans 14 amino acids. CDR3 in amino acids: CAISERTSFYEQYF. For the CDR3, the DNA is TGTGCCATCAGTGAACGGACTAGTTTCTACGAGCAGTACTTC.